The entry that follows covers one T cell receptor (beta chain) sequence. Its antigen is not known. Caucasian individuals from Russia who were healthy and aged about 6 to 90 acted as donors. The data are from a study of blood T cells in healthy people across ages. As for the study in general: Researchers report that template switching captured about one barcoded beta molecule per two T cells.

Overall study results and limits: Observed TCR beta diversity showed a strong correlation with the percentage of naive T cells as measured by flow cytometry. PBMCs left unsorted prevented a conclusive naive versus antigen-experienced comparison.

Through a sample-barcoded 5' primer and a J-beta primer mix, a second PCR was run for roughly 6 to 11 cycles. TCRdb ran MiXCR on the 5' RACE reads and lists one entry per CDR3 protein. The table lists roughly 1,800,000 distinct CDR3 sequences, less than 50% of them singletons. CDR1 is MDHEN and CDR2 is SYDVKM in the germline V gene. The ends lost 8 bases at V and 1 base at J; junction bases unmatched: 4. There are 15 residues in the CDR3. J is TRBJ2-5 and V is TRBV28; 13 nucleotides line up with TRBD2. This TCR came from a woman aged 40 to 50 in good health. Sequencing was carried out using blood. CDR3 sequence: CASGLAGVFQETQYF. For the CDR3, the DNA is TGTGCCAGCGGACTAGCGGGGGTTTTCCAAGAGACCCAGTACTTC.